This TCR beta chain emerged from a study of identifying expanded T cells in peripheral blood. Collection occurred without any documented infections or immune events in donors. The protocol was immunoSEQ multiplex PCR, while the TCRdb copy is restricted to in-frame clones and leaves out a portion. The sample shows 130,000 or so clones, roughly 82% of them seen only once. V gave up 7 bases and J gave up 2 bases, with 9 bases separating them. Per the germline V gene, CDR1 is MNHEY and CDR2 is SMNVEV (reference sequence). CDR3 length: 13 residues. The chain couples TRBV27 to TRBJ1-3; D remains ambiguous. The sequenced material came from blood. The sequence derives from a person between 18 and 69 years old in good health. The CDR3 loop is CASMEAAGNTIYF. The CDR3 nucleotides read TGTGCCAGCATGGAGGCAGCTGGAAACACCATATATTTT.